This T cell receptor beta chain was profiled in a study of blood T cell repertoires in COVID-19. About the research overall: Spain, Italy and the United States supplied samples that represented acute and convalescent COVID-19. T cells, B-cell-depleted T cells, or PBMCs provided the cDNA or gDNA that served as material.

Per the authors' pipeline: Nucleated cell number was recorded as an estimate derived from reference gene primer amplification. Sequenced by immunoSEQ multiplex PCR; TCRdb stores in-frame clones only, minus some. The DNA gave D and trimming, while V, J and clone size come from that table. The data hold about 270,000 clones, with 87% observed a single time. This CDR3 comprises 13 residues. The ends lost 3 bases at V and 6 bases at J; junction bases unmatched: 3. From germline, CDR1 is MNHGY and CDR2 SVAAGI. The chain has TRBV6-9 and TRBJ2-7; 9 bases line up with TRBD1. Sequencing was carried out using peripheral blood. The receptor comes from a woman in her forties or fifties with acute or convalescent COVID-19. The CDR3 nucleotides read TGTGCCAGCAGTTACCCGGACAGGGGCGAGCAGTACTTC. This sequence encodes CASSYPDRGEQYF.